Listed below are T cell receptor beta chains from one sample, sequenced in a study of tumor and adjacent non-tumor tissue in lung cancer. TCRdb processed the multiplex PCR reads anew with MiXCR; each CDR3 protein has one entry. The table includes about 98,000 distinct CDR3 sequences, more than 80% detected once. Sequencing used distant non-tumor lung tissue. The source of these receptors is a man between 60 and 70 years old with small cell lung cancer. Each CDR3 is given with its conserved first and last residue. D genes are given only for firm matches. Expanded clones are given a class, and other clones once, few, many or no size at all.

once	NA	TRBV11-2	TRBJ1-3	TGTACCAGCAGCTTCAGGGGCTGGAACGGAAACACCATATATTTT	CTSSFRGWNGNTIYF
NA	NA	TRBV4-1	TRBJ2-2	TGCGCCAGCAGCAGCAGGGGGGCCTATACCGAGGAGCTGCTATTT	CASSSRGAYTEELLF
few	TRBD2	TRBV5-1	TRBJ2-1	TGCGCCAGCAGCTCAATGGCGGGACTAGCGGACAATGAGCAGTTCTTC	CASSSMAGLADNEQFF
NA	NA	TRBV10-2	TRBJ2-3	TGCGCAAACAGTGACGTAAATACGCAATATTTT	CANSDVNTQYF
once	TRBD1	TRBV29-1	TRBJ2-1	TGCACCGTTGTGTTGCTAGGGGACAGGGCTTCGGATGAGCAGTTCTTC	CTVVLLGDRASDEQFF
NA	NA	TRBV5-6	TRBJ1-2	TGTGTTAGCAACTTGGGGGGAAACTATGGCTACACCTTC	CVSNLGGNYGYTF
NA	NA	TRBV11-2	TRBJ2-3	TGTGCCATCAGCTTAGTACGTCTTCTCCGCACAGATACGCAATATTTC	CAISLVRLLRTDTQYF
NA	TRBD1	TRBV11-2	TRBJ1-3	TGTGCCAGCAATAGATCGACAGGGACGTTAAACACCATATATTTT	CASNRSTGTLNTIYF
few	NA	TRBV13	TRBJ1-6	TGTGCCAGCGGCCAAAACGAGGGAAGCTCCTATAATTCACCCATCCACTTT	CASGQNEGSSYNSPIHF
once	NA	TRBV29-1	TRBJ2-5	TGCAGCGTTGGTCTGGCTGATGTGGGAGTAGGGACCCAGTACTTC	CSVGLADVGVGTQYF
NA	TRBD1	TRBV6-5	TRBJ2-2	TGTGCCAGCAGGCGACAGGGCAACATCGGGGAACTGTTTTTT	CASRRQGNIGELFF
NA	NA	TRBV12-3/TRBV12-4	TRBJ2-1	TGTGCCAGCAGTTCCGCAACAGAGCTCAATGAGCAGTTCTTC	CASSSATELNEQFF
once	NA	TRBV6-5	TRBJ1-5	TGTGCCAGCAGCTCCCAAAGCGGGGATCAGCCCCAGCATTTT	CASSSQSGDQPQHF
NA	NA	TRBV6-5	TRBJ1-1	TGTGCCAGCAGGACCCCGGGACGGATAAACACTGAAGCTTACTTT	CASRTPGRINTEAYF
NA	NA	TRBV29-1	TRBJ2-7	TGCGGCGCCTCGACCTCGGACGAGCAGTACTTC	CGASTSDEQYF
NA	NA	TRBV6-1	TRBJ2-3	TGTGGCAGCAGCCCCCTAGGGGCGGGACTCTTGGGCTTGGAGCAGCAGTATTTT	CGSSPLGAGLLGLEQQYF
few	NA	TRBV18	TRBJ2-5	TGTGCCAGCTCACCAAATAGAGAGACCCAGTACTTC	CASSPNRETQYF
once	NA	TRBV2	TRBJ1-1	TGTGTCAGCAGTAAAGAGGTTTTAGGCACTGAAGCTTTCTTT	CVSSKEVLGTEAFF
NA	TRBD1	TRBV7-3	TRBJ2-3	TGTGCCAGCAGCTTAAGGTCGGGACAGGGGGCATCGGATACGCAGTATTTT	CASSLRSGQGASDTQYF
NA	TRBD2	TRBV5-1	TRBJ2-3	TGCGCCAGCAGCTTCGTACTAGCGGGCCGCATAGATACGCAGTATTTT	CASSFVLAGRIDTQYF
NA	NA	TRBV6-2/TRBV6-3	TRBJ1-1	TGTGCCAACAGTGAGGTAGCACCGGTTTATTCTGAAGCTTTCTTT	CANSEVAPVYSEAFF
NA	NA	TRBV11-1	TRBJ2-7	TGTGCCAGCATCGGGCAGGGGCGCGAGCAGTACTTT	CASIGQGREQYF
NA	TRBD2	TRBV7-9	TRBJ2-3	TGTGCCAGCAGCTACCCACTAGCGGGAGAAACAGATATGCAGTATTTT	CASSYPLAGETDMQYF
NA	NA	TRBV6-5	TRBJ1-2	TGTGCCAGCAGTCAATTTTCGGGCATCAATGTCCACACCTTC	CASSQFSGINVHTF
NA	TRBD1	TRBV6-1	TRBJ1-5	TGTGCCAGCAGTGAGCAGGGACAGGAATGGCCCCAGCGTTTT	CASSEQGQEWPQRF
many	NA	TRBV5-1	TRBJ1-5	TGCGCCAGCAGACCTGGGGAATCGGGTCAGCCCCAGCATTTT	CASRPGESGQPQHF
many	NA	TRBV20-1	TRBJ2-3	TGCAGTGCTACGTGGAAGAGTCTTAGCACAGATACGCAGTATTTT	CSATWKSLSTDTQYF
NA	TRBD2	TRBV29-1	TRBJ2-1	TGTAGCGTTAAATTAGCGGGCAATCCCTACAATGAGCAGTTTTTC	CSVKLAGNPYNEQFF
NA	NA	TRBV11-2	TRBJ1-1	TGTGCCAGTAGCCCTCGAAGTGAACCTGAAACTTTCTTT	CASSPRSEPETFF
NA	NA	TRBV28	TRBJ1-1	TGTGCCAACAGTTTATTAAAGGGGGGGGTTGAAGTTTTGTTT	CANSLLKGGVEVLF
many	NA	TRBV7-8	TRBJ2-3	TGTGCCAGCAGCCGAACAGGGAACACAGATACGCAGTATTTT	CASSRTGNTDTQYF
NA	TRBD2	TRBV6-5	TRBJ2-1	TGTGCCAGTAGAGGACTAGCGGGCCCCAATGTGCAGTTCTTC	CASRGLAGPNVQFF
NA	NA	TRBV11-2	TRBJ1-3	TGTGCCAGCAGCATAGCGGGCGCCTTCTCTGGAAACACCATGTATTTT	CASSIAGAFSGNTMYF
NA	TRBD1	TRBV24-1	TRBJ1-5	TGTGCCACCAGTGACCTGGACAGGAGAAGCAATCAGCCCCAGCATTTT	CATSDLDRRSNQPQHF
NA	NA	TRBV4-2	TRBJ2-4	TGTGCCAGGAGCCCAGAAGAGGAAAACATCCAGTACTTC	CARSPEEENIQYF
NA	NA	TRBV4-1	TRBJ2-1	TGCGCCAGCAGTGAAGTACCTACAGATGAGCAGTTCTTC	CASSEVPTDEQFF
few	NA	TRBV5-1	TRBJ1-2	TGCACCAGCTTCGCAGCCCACTCTAACTATGGCTACACCTTC	CTSFAAHSNYGYTF
NA	TRBD1	TRBV12-3/TRBV12-4	TRBJ2-2	TGTGCCAACAGTTCCTCTGGGACAGATACCGGGGAGCTGTTTTTT	CANSSSGTDTGELFF
NA	NA	TRBV29-1	TRBJ2-3	TGCAGCGTTGTTAACCGGAGCTGGGATACGCAGTATTTT	CSVVNRSWDTQYF
NA	NA	TRBV29-1	TRBJ2-1	TGCAGCGTTGGAGAAAACCTTGAAGGGAATGAGCTGTTCTTC	CSVGENLEGNELFF
few	NA	TRBV4-1	TRBJ2-1	TGCGCCAGTAGCCAAGAAGCGAGTACCAGTGAGCAGTTCTTC	CASSQEASTSEQFF
many	NA	TRBV5-1	TRBJ2-6	TGCGCCAGCAGCTCCAGGGAATACTCTGGGGCCAACGTCCTGACTTTC	CASSSREYSGANVLTF
NA	TRBD2	TRBV5-1	TRBJ2-7	TGCGCCAGCAGCTTGAGACAAGCGGGAGCGGCCTACGAGCAGTACTTC	CASSLRQAGAAYEQYF
NA	NA	TRBV27	TRBJ2-1	TGTGCCAGCTCAAAGAGTGGCAGTTGCAATGAGCAGTTCTTC	CASSKSGSCNEQFF
NA	NA	TRBV4-2	TRBJ2-1	TGTGCTAGCAACCAACGGGGCCGGGCCCACTACAATGAGCAGTTCTTC	CASNQRGRAHYNEQFF
NA	TRBD2	TRBV6-1	TRBJ2-5	TGTGTCAACTCCCGGGGGGGAGGCCAAGAGACCCAGTATTTC	CVNSRGGGQETQYF
many	NA	TRBV20-1	TRBJ1-2	TGCAGTGCGCCATCGGCAGGGTTTCAAGGCTACACCTTC	CSAPSAGFQGYTF
NA	TRBD2	TRBV12-3/TRBV12-4	TRBJ2-1	TGTGCCAGCAATTTGAGCGGGAGTTGGTCTGATGAGCAGTTCTTC	CASNLSGSWSDEQFF
NA	NA	TRBV7-3	TRBJ2-3	TGTGCCAGCAGCTTACAGGGGATGTCAGATACGCAGTATTTC	CASSLQGMSDTQYF
NA	NA	TRBV12-3/TRBV12-4	TRBJ1-4	TGTGCCAGCAGACAACAGGTCTACGGAGAAAAACTGTTTTTT	CASRQQVYGEKLFF
NA	NA	TRBV5-6	TRBJ1-1	TGTGCCAGCAGCATGAGCAGGGGCACTGAAGCTTTCTTT	CASSMSRGTEAFF
NA	TRBD2	TRBV12-3/TRBV12-4	TRBJ2-1	TGTGCCAGCAGTTCAACTAGCGGGAGAGTGAATCAGCAGTTCTTC	CASSSTSGRVNQQFF